This entry features one T cell receptor beta chain sequence. Its specificity is not known. The sample carries other DNA sequences with the same CDR3. For each subset, genomic DNA was distributed in equal portions over several immunoSEQ plates. The data were produced by immunoSEQ multiplex PCR, yet TCRdb's version contains in-frame clones alone and is incomplete. The repertoire holds roughly 570,000 clones, roughly 98% seen once, with 0.25% to 0.35% in the top ten. In the naive CD8 group, cells lacked CD45RO and were positively selected for CCR7, so terminally differentiated effector memory CD45RA+ cells were left out. The junction had 5 bases not matched to a gene; V was cut back by 3 bases and J by 3 bases. Germline assignment: CDR1 LNHDA and CDR2 SQIVND (reference sequence). The CDR3 consists of 14 residues. This record belongs to a study of shared clonotypes between healthy human individuals. Findings and caveats of the study: Incomplete sequencing of sorted subsets was indicated by rarefaction despite large depth. The naive CD4 repertoires of a handful of donors were compared, and around 4.7% of clonotypes were shared. Generally, naive subsets (rather than memory subsets) showed larger estimated richness.

The sample comprised naive CD8+ T cells sorted from blood. The rearrangement uses TRBV19 and TRBJ2-7, with 7 bases lining up with TRBD2. The TCR originated in a man aged 25 to 40 in good health. CDR3 residues: CASSIGLGDYEQYF. In nucleotides, the CDR3 is TGTGCCAGTAGTATCGGACTAGGGGACTACGAGCAGTACTTC.